The 16 T cell receptor beta chains in this list originate from one sample, sequenced in a study of CD8+CD57+ T cells in acquired aplastic anemia. Whoever was chosen for sequencing had shown CD8+CD57+ cell expansion by flow cytometry. The template for TCR beta VDJ and CDR3 sequence profiling was genomic DNA. MiXCR, applied by TCRdb to the reads, yields one record per CDR3 protein. The sample consists of around 500,000 distinct CDR3 sequences, around 32% of them appearing once. Sequencing input: sorted CD4+, CD8+, or CD8+CD57+ T cells (not recorded which) from PBMCs. The receptor source for this set is a human donor with aplastic anemia.

This clonotype was seen more than once but under ten times. J is TRBJ1-1 and V is TRBV27, with D perhaps TRBD1 (5 bases). The CDR3 extends over 13 amino acids. The germline CDR1 and CDR2 sequences are MNHEY and SMNVEV (reference sequence). The V end lost 3 bases, the J end lost 5 bases, and 10 bases lay between the germline ends. The CDR3 region is CASSFEGLTEAFF. CDR3 nucleotide sequence: TGTGCCAGCAGTTTCGAGGGGTTGACTGAAGCTTTCTTT.

This clonotype was seen ten or more times. This chain uses TRBV24-1 with TRBJ1-5; D gene uncertain. Germline V gives CDR1 KGHDR, CDR2 SFDVKD. V dropped 6 bases and J dropped 7 bases, with 12 bases sitting between them. The CDR3 runs 13 residues. The CDR3 nucleotides are TGTGCCACCAGTTCCGGGGTATTACAGCCCCAGCATTTT. It codes for CATSSGVLQPQHF.

The chain is built from TRBV20-1 and TRBJ2-1, with 10 nucleotides matching TRBD2. The CDR3 runs 16 residues. CDR1 DFQATT and CDR2 SNEGSKA come from the germline V gene (reference sequence). The junction had 15 bases not matched to a gene; V was cut back by 5 bases and J by 8 bases. The CDR3 region has the DNA TGCAGTGCTCTATACGCTAGCGGGAGTAGGTTCGATGAGCAGTTCTTC. This translates into CSALYASGSRFDEQFF.

The genes are TRBV2 and TRBJ1-1; D is possibly TRBD1 (6 bases). Trimming pared 6 bases from V and 0 bases from J, leaving 11 bases between. The CDR3 loop spans 14 amino acids. Germline V CDR1 and CDR2: SNHLY, FYNNEI. This chain's CDR3 is CASRAGDLNTEAFF. The CDR3 nucleotides read TGTGCCAGCAGAGCAGGGGATTTGAACACTGAAGCTTTCTTT.

In its sample, this clonotype was seen a few times. The chain uses TRBV7-9 and TRBJ1-2; 12 nucleotides line up with TRBD1. V shed 5 bases and J 0 bases; nucleotides not matched to a gene: 7. The germline gives CDR1 SEHNR, CDR2 FQNEAQ (reference sequence). CDR3 length equals 17 residues. CDR3 sequence: CASSDRDRGPSNYGYTF. CDR3 sequence (DNA): TGTGCCAGCAGCGACCGGGACAGGGGGCCTTCTAACTATGGCTACACCTTC.

The chain uses TRBV6-1 and TRBJ2-7, with TRBD1 identical over 7 bases. Germline CDR1 reads MNHNS; CDR2 reads SASEGT. CDR3 size: 14 residues. With V trimmed by 7 bases and J by 6 bases, 12 bases remained unmatched. This CDR3 is CASNPDRADREQYF. For the CDR3, the DNA is TGTGCCAGCAATCCCGACAGGGCGGACCGCGAGCAGTACTTC.

This clonotype has a handful of counts. The chain carries TRBV20-1 and TRBJ2-1, with 12 bases aligning to TRBD2. V lost 3 bases and J lost 6; bases outside the gene matches: 15. Germline V gene sequence: CDR1 DFQATT, CDR2 SNEGSKA (reference sequence). The CDR3 consists of 18 residues. The CDR3 nucleotides read TGCAGTGCTAGCTCGACTAGCGGGAGAGGGGGATTGATCAATGAGCAGTTCTTC. As protein: CSASSTSGRGGLINEQFF.

The sample holds a few counts of this clonotype. The rearrangement joins TRBV5-1 to TRBJ1-4; no clear D. The germline CDR1 and CDR2 sequences are SGHRS and YFSETQ. The CDR3 contains 16 residues. The germline V and J ends were trimmed by 0 bases and 3 bases, with 12 bases remaining between them. The CDR3 bases are TGCGCCAGCAGCTTGGGGTATTCGACGGCTAATGAAAAACTGTTTTTT. This gives the protein CASSLGYSTANEKLFF.

Worth noting for this clonotype: The junction departs from the called germline gene at one end, perhaps through a read error. The rearrangement joins TRBV7-7 to TRBJ1-2; D not certain. The CDR3 spans 15 residues. Germline assignment: CDR1 SSHAT and CDR2 FNYEAQ (reference sequence). The CDR3 DNA follows: TGTGCTAGCAGCTTAGCGCCCAGGCCAAGAGACGGCTACACCTTC. Translated: CASSLAPRPRDGYTF.

The chain combines TRBV7-8 with TRBJ2-2; D gene ambiguous. The CDR3 is 16 residues long. CDR1 and CDR2 from the germline V gene are SGHVS and FQNEAQ. Trimming took 5 bases from V and 1 from J, leaving 14 bases between them. The CDR3 region is CASSRAGPKNTGELFF. The CDR3, as DNA: TGTGCCAGCAGCCGAGCCGGGCCGAAGAACACCGGGGAGCTGTTTTTT.

In this sample, this clonotype turned up a few times. This sequence joins TRBV20-1 and TRBJ2-7; TRBD2 agrees at 16 bases. With 0 bases clipped from V and 10 bases from J, the junction kept 6 bases outside the gene matches. The CDR3 has 15 residues. Germline lookup yields CDR1 DFQATT and CDR2 SNEGSKA (reference sequence). CDR3 protein: CSARDPGTSGGVQYF. CDR3 coding DNA: TGCAGTGCTAGAGACCCTGGGACTAGCGGGGGGGTCCAGTACTTC.

The chain links TRBV25-1 to TRBJ2-1; possibly TRBD1 or TRBD2 for D (5 bases each). This CDR3 is built from 15 residues. Looked up from germline, CDR1 is MGHDK and CDR2 is SYGVNS. Trimming left V 5 bases short and J 4 bases short, with 15 bases between. The CDR3 bases are TGTGCCAGCAGTTTACGGGGCGGGCCGTACAATGAGCAGTTCTTC. Residues: CASSLRGGPYNEQFF.

This clonotype was seen at least ten times. The chain is built from TRBV12-3 or TRBV12-4 and TRBJ1-2, with D uncertain. There are 16 residues in the CDR3. V shed 7 bases and J shed 4 bases, with 22 bases lying between them. The CDR3 region has the DNA TGTGCCAGCAACGGATTGACGCGGGCTGGTGGCTATGGCTACACCTTC. Translation gives CASNGLTRAGGYGYTF.

The chain is built from TRBV24-1 and TRBJ2-2, with 9 bases aligning to TRBD1. CDR3 length: 17 residues. V lost 5 bases to trimming and J lost 1 base; unmatched junction nucleotides: 7. CDR1 KGHDR and CDR2 SFDVKD come from the germline V gene. The CDR3 DNA reads TGTGCCACCAGTGGCAAACAGGGGGCGCTGAACACCGGGGAGCTGTTTTTT. This gives the protein CATSGKQGALNTGELFF.

This clonotype was found many times. V and J are TRBV4-1 and TRBJ1-6, with TRBD1 identical over 8 bases. Germline CDR1 reads MGHRA; CDR2 reads YSYEKL. This CDR3 comprises 16 residues. After removal of 4 bases from V and 3 bases from J, the junction contained 5 bases not matched to a gene. The CDR3 loop reads CASSRVDRVYNSPLHF. The CDR3 DNA follows: TGCGCCAGCAGCCGAGTGGACAGGGTCTATAATTCACCCCTCCACTTT.

The rearrangement joins TRBV4-3 to TRBJ2-1; D is uncertain. Trimming shortened V by 1 base and J by 0 bases, and 10 bases separated the two germline ends. From germline, CDR1 is LGHNA and CDR2 YSLEER. There are 16 residues in the CDR3. The CDR3 bases are TGCGCCAGCAGCCAAGCGTCGCCAAACTCCTACAATGAGCAGTTCTTC. As protein: CASSQASPNSYNEQFF.